This is a list of T cell receptor beta chains from one sample in a study of STAT5B mutations in CD4+ large granular lymphocyte leukemia. Here immunoSEQ multiplex PCR was the method, and the copy in TCRdb shows in-frame clones only, minus some. Among 30,000 or so clones, around 78% were seen once, and the ten largest hold about 1.1%. Sequencing input: CD4+ T cells from blood buffy coats. The receptors stem from a human donor in good health. The CDR3 runs from the conserved cysteine through the conserved F or W. A D gene is named only where the DNA matches it firmly. Expanded clones get a size class; other rows say once, few or many, or leave the size out.

J | V | D | size | CDR3 | DNA
TRBJ1-6 | TRBV30 | TRBD1 | . | CAWSADRVGNSPLHF | TGTGCCTGGAGTGCGGACAGGGTGGGTAATTCACCCCTCCACTTT
TRBJ2-7 | TRBV28 | . | . | CASSLGDGISYEQYF | TGTGCCAGCAGTTTAGGCGACGGAATCTCCTACGAGCAGTACTTC
TRBJ2-2 | TRBV7-7 | . | few | CASSEGPNTGELFF | TGTGCTAGCAGCGAGGGCCCTAACACCGGGGAGCTGTTTTTT
TRBJ1-2 | TRBV28 | . | . | CASSSGTSGYTF | TGTGCCAGCAGTTCCGGGACCTCGGGCTACACCTTC
TRBJ1-5 | TRBV5-8 | . | . | CASSPPGLTRPSNQPQHF | TGTGCCAGCAGCCCCCCGGGACTGACAAGGCCCAGCAATCAGCCCCAGCATTTT
TRBJ1-5 | TRBV28 | TRBD1 | . | CASSWTGEYQPQHF | TGTGCCAGCAGTTGGACAGGGGAGTATCAGCCCCAGCATTTT
TRBJ1-1 | TRBV4-1 | TRBD1 | . | CASSQFSWTGLNEGTEAFF | TGCGCCAGCAGCCAATTTAGCTGGACAGGGTTGAATGAGGGGACTGAAGCTTTCTTT
TRBJ2-1 | TRBV7-2 | . | . | CASSFAIGEQFF | TGTGCCAGCAGCTTCGCCATAGGGGAGCAGTTCTTC
TRBJ1-1 | TRBV5-6 | . | . | CASSLAVNTEAFF | TGTGCCAGCAGCTTGGCGGTGAACACTGAAGCTTTCTTT
TRBJ2-3 | TRBV6-5 | . | . | CASSYSGTSTDTQYF | TGTGCCAGCAGTTACTCCGGGACTTCCACAGATACGCAGTATTTT
TRBJ2-7 | TRBV18 | . | . | CASSRGSSYEQYF | TGTGCCAGCTCACGGGGTAGCTCCTACGAGCAGTACTTC
TRBJ1-2 | TRBV18 | . | . | CASSPPTATNYGYTF | TGTGCCAGCTCACCACCGACAGCAACTAACTATGGCTACACCTTC
TRBJ1-4 | TRBV29-1 | . | . | CSVEDYTSTNEKLFF | TGCAGCGTTGAAGATTACACATCAACTAATGAAAAACTGTTTTTT
TRBJ1-4 | TRBV2 | . | . | CASSHREPTNEKLFF | TGTGCCAGCAGTCATCGAGAGCCAACTAATGAAAAACTGTTTTTT
TRBJ2-7 | TRBV6-5 | . | once | CASSYSIGQGYEQYF | TGTGCCAGCAGTTACTCTATCGGCCAAGGCTACGAGCAGTACTTC
TRBJ2-7 | TRBV18 | . | . | CASSPVSGARYEQYF | TGTGCCAGCTCACCGGTTTCGGGAGCCCGCTACGAGCAGTACTTC
TRBJ2-5 | TRBV4-1 | TRBD2 | . | CASSQLRLAGGQETQYF | TGCGCCAGCAGCCAACTCAGACTAGCGGGGGGACAAGAGACCCAGTACTTC
TRBJ1-4 | TRBV5-6 | . | . | CASSFRINEKLFF | TGTGCCAGCAGCTTCCGGATTAATGAAAAACTGTTTTTT
TRBJ1-1 | TRBV6-1 | . | . | CASSDTMNTEAFF | TGTGCCAGCAGTGACACAATGAACACTGAAGCTTTCTTT
TRBJ2-7 | TRBV28 | . | . | CASSFSSPYEQYF | TGTGCCAGCAGTTTTTCCAGCCCCTACGAGCAGTACTTC
TRBJ2-5 | TRBV4-2 | TRBD2 | . | CASSPAGEGETQYF | TGTGCCAGCAGCCCGGCGGGGGAGGGGGAGACCCAGTACTTC
TRBJ2-2 | TRBV29-1 | . | . | CSVEFGNTGELFF | TGCAGCGTTGAATTTGGGAACACCGGGGAGCTGTTTTTT
TRBJ2-2 | TRBV7-8 | . | once | CASTQMGGSGTGELFF | TGTGCCAGCACCCAGATGGGGGGCTCGGGCACCGGGGAGCTGTTTTTT
TRBJ2-1 | TRBV5-1 | TRBD2 | . | CASSSLVGGSDNEQFF | TGCGCCAGCAGCTCGCTCGTGGGCGGGAGCGACAATGAGCAGTTCTTC
TRBJ1-6 | TRBV28 | TRBD1 | . | CASSKTRSRQGGNSPLHF | TGTGCCAGCAGCAAGACTAGGTCGCGGCAGGGGGGGAATTCACCCCTCCACTTT
TRBJ1-4 | TRBV30 | . | few | CAWSVFSRVDEKLFF | TGTGCCTGGAGTGTTTTCAGCAGGGTCGATGAAAAACTGTTTTTT
TRBJ1-5 | TRBV30 | . | . | CAWREQSNQPQHF | TGTGCCTGGAGAGAACAGAGCAATCAGCCCCAGCATTTT
TRBJ2-7 | TRBV6-5 | . | few | CASISSSYEQYF | TGTGCCAGCATTTCAAGCTCCTACGAGCAGTACTTC
TRBJ2-3 | TRBV7-8 | . | . | CASSLGRGGTDTQYF | TGTGCCAGCAGCTTAGGGAGGGGGGGCACAGATACGCAGTATTTT
TRBJ1-2 | TRBV30 | . | . | CAWSVGQLYGYTF | TGTGCCTGGAGTGTAGGTCAATTATATGGCTACACCTTC
TRBJ1-1 | TRBV5-1 | TRBD1 | . | CASSPREGANTEAFF | TGCGCCAGCAGCCCCCGGGAGGGGGCGAACACTGAAGCTTTCTTT
TRBJ2-3 | TRBV5-1 | . | . | CASRGIGLTDTQYF | TGCGCCAGTCGGGGGATAGGTCTCACAGATACGCAGTATTTT